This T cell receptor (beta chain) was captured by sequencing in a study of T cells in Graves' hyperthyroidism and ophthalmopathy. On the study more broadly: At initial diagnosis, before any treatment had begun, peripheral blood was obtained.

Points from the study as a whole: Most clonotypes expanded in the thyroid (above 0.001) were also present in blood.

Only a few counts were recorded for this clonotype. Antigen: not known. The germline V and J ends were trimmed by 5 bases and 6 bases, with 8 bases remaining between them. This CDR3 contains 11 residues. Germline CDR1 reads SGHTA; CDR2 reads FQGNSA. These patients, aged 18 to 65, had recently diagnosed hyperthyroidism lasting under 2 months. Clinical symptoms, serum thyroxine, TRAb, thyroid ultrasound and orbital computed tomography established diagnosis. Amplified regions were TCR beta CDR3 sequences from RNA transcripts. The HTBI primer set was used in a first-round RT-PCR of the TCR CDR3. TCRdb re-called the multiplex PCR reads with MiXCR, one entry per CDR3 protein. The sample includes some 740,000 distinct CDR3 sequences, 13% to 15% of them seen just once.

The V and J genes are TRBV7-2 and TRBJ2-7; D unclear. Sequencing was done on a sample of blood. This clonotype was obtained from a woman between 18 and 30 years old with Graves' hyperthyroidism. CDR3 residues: CASSALVEQYF. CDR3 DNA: TGTGCCAGCAGCGCGCTAGTCGAGCAGTACTTC.